Here is one TCR beta chain with its context. This sample was taken from a study of blood T cell repertoires in COVID-19. Overall study context: COVID-19 samples, acute and convalescent, were from the United States, Italy and Spain. Nucleic acid was either cDNA or gDNA, and it came from T cells, B-cell-depleted T cells, or PBMCs.

TCRdb's table, derived via immunoSEQ multiplex PCR, lists solely in-frame clones and lacks some. The table shows a few hundred thousand clones, with about 90% occurring only once. The TCR sequence derives from a woman in her twenties or thirties with COVID-19, enrolled during active disease. Material: peripheral blood.

CDR3 bases: TGCGCCAGCAGCCAGCCCACTAGAAACAATGAGCAGTTCTTC. Amino acid sequence: CASSQPTRNNEQFF. This chain uses TRBV4-1 with TRBJ2-1, with D perhaps matching TRBD2 (5 bases). The V and J ends lost 3 bases and 5 bases respectively, with 11 bases between them. In germline, CDR1 is MGHRA, CDR2 YSYEKL. The CDR3 sequence is 14 residues long.